This is a list of T cell receptor beta chains from one sample in a study of blood T cell repertoires in COVID-19. TCRdb's table, derived via immunoSEQ multiplex PCR, lists solely in-frame clones and lacks some. Of around 250,000 clones listed, roughly 84% are singletons. The specimen was peripheral blood. These receptor sequences come from a middle-aged woman who had recovered from COVID-19. Each CDR3 is given with its conserved first and last residue. A D gene is named only where the DNA matches it firmly. Some rows mark clone size as missing; the rest say once, few, many or name a class of expanded clone.

TRBJ2-1,TRBV5-4,.,.,CASSFRGDNEQFF,TGTGCCAGCAGCTTCAGGGGAGACAATGAGCAGTTCTTC
TRBJ1-5,TRBV4-1,TRBD1,few,CASSQVDRGTQHF,TGCGCCAGCAGCCAAGTTGACAGGGGGACCCAGCATTTT
TRBJ2-2,TRBV5-6,TRBD2,.,CASSPLTSGGLAGELFF,TGTGCCAGCAGCCCCCTTACTAGCGGGGGGTTAGCCGGGGAGCTGTTTTTT
TRBJ1-5,TRBV3-1/TRBV3-2,TRBD1,.,CASSQTGVSNQPQHF,TGTGCCAGCAGTCAGACAGGGGTTAGCAATCAGCCCCAGCATTTT
TRBJ1-1,TRBV5-4,TRBD1,once,CASGPMVRTGTQGRTEAFF,TGTGCCAGCGGCCCGATGGTCCGGACAGGGACCCAGGGGAGAACTGAAGCTTTCTTT
TRBJ2-6,TRBV28,.,.,CASSQGSGANVLTF,TGTGCCAGCTCACAGGGCTCTGGGGCCAACGTCCTGACTTTC
TRBJ2-1,TRBV6-5,TRBD1,.,CASSRGQGGFHEQFF,TGTGCCAGCAGTCGGGGACAGGGGGGGTTTCATGAGCAGTTCTTC
TRBJ2-3,TRBV2,.,.,CASSGERGSTDTQYF,TGTGCCAGCAGTGGGGAGAGGGGGAGCACAGATACGCAGTATTTT
TRBJ1-1,TRBV19,TRBD1,few,CASSTRTGRMNTEAFF,TGTGCCAGTAGTACCCGGACAGGGAGGATGAACACTGAAGCTTTCTTT
TRBJ2-3,TRBV28,TRBD1,once,CASSWDRVGADTQYF,TGTGCCAGCAGTTGGGACAGGGTGGGAGCAGATACGCAGTATTTT
TRBJ2-7,TRBV5-1,.,.,CASSLMAGLSYEQYF,TGCGCCAGCAGCTTAATGGCAGGGTTATCCTACGAGCAGTACTTC
TRBJ1-2,TRBV27,.,.,CASSFRVGRGYTF,TGTGCCAGCAGTTTCCGGGTGGGGAGAGGCTACACCTTC